The clone carrying this TCR beta chain was detected a few times. A J-beta primer mix and a sample-barcoded 5' primer were used in a second PCR of roughly 7 to 12 cycles. TCRdb reprocessed the 5' RACE reads via MiXCR and lists one record per CDR3 protein. This sample has 760,000 or so distinct CDR3 sequences, with about 25% found just once. This entry is derived from a study of blood T cells in healthy people across ages. There were healthy Caucasian individuals from Russia, aged roughly 6 to 95, serving as donors. These data are also associated with another study on T cells of mothers and their children.

Material for sequencing was blood. This TCR derives from a boy younger than 18 in good health.

CDR3 region: CSVEGLPGANVLTF. CDR3 coding DNA: TGCAGCGTTGAGGGTCTTCCCGGGGCCAACGTCCTGACTTTC. The chain joins TRBV29-1 to TRBJ2-6, with D unresolved. Germline CDR1 reads SQVTM; CDR2 reads ANQGSEA. Trimming left V 3 bases short and J 4 bases short, with 10 bases between. This CDR3 is 14 amino acids long.